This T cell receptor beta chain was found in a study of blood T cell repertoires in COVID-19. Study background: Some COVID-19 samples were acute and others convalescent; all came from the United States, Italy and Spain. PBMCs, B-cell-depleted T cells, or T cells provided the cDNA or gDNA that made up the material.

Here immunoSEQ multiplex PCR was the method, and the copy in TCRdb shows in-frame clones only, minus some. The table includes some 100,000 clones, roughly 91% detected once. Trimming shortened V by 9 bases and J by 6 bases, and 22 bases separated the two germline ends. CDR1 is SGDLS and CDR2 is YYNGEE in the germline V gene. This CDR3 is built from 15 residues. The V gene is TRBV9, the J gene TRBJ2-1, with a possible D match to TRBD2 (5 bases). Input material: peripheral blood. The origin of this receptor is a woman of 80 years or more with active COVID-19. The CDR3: CATSPTGIPTNEQFF. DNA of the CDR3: TGTGCCACCAGTCCTACCGGGATTCCCACCAATGAGCAGTTCTTC. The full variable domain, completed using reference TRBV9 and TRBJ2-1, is DSGVTQTPKHLITATGQRVTLRCSPRSGDLSVYWYQQSLDQGLQFLIQYYNGEERAKGNILERFSAQQFPDLHSELNLSSLELGDSALYFCATSPTGIPTNEQFFGPGTRLTVL.